Below are 7 T cell receptor beta chains sequenced from a single sample in a study of T-cell memory formation after mild COVID-19. TCRdb reanalysed the 5' RACE reads using MiXCR and keeps one entry per CDR3 protein. The sample holds under 90,000 distinct CDR3 sequences, approximately 15% seen once. The sequenced material came from PBMCs or a T cell subset sorted from them (not recorded which). These receptors were taken from an adult woman who had mild COVID-19 (a few samples of this study predate the infection). Cell type and time point are not known.

This rearrangement joins TRBV20-1 to TRBJ2-1, with TRBD2 matching over 10 bases. Germline V gene lookup returns CDR1 DFQATT and CDR2 SNEGSKA (reference sequence). The CDR3 extends over 14 amino acids. With 0 bases clipped from V and 10 bases from J, the junction kept 6 bases outside the gene matches. CDR3 in amino acids: CSARDLLGLAEQFF. The DNA of the CDR3 is TGCAGTGCTAGAGATCTGCTGGGACTAGCGGAGCAGTTCTTC.

The V and J genes are TRBV9 and TRBJ1-5; D remains unclear. The CDR3 consists of 15 residues. Trimming stripped 0 bases from V and 1 base from J, with 8 bases between. Germline CDR1 SGDLS, CDR2 YYNGEE. The CDR3 DNA is TGTGCCAGCAGCGTAGTTCCGGACAGCAATCAGCCCCAGCATTTT. As protein: CASSVVPDSNQPQHF.

The chain employs TRBV19 and TRBJ2-5, with 7 bases fitting TRBD2. CDR3 length: 15 amino acids. J gave up 2 bases and V 6 bases, and 9 bases lay outside the gene matches. Germline V gene lookup returns CDR1 LNHDA and CDR2 SQIVND (reference sequence). CDR3 in DNA: TGTGCCAGTAGGGGACCATCGGGACTACAAGAGACCCAGTACTTC. As protein: CASRGPSGLQETQYF.

This clonotype was seen more than once but under ten times. The chain has TRBV7-9 and TRBJ2-3; D unresolved. From germline, CDR1 is SEHNR and CDR2 FQNEAQ (reference sequence). This CDR3 spans 12 amino acids. V lost 3 bases to trimming and J lost 4 bases, with 5 bases between them. This chain's CDR3 is CASSFPADTQYF. The CDR3 region has the DNA TGTGCCAGCAGCTTTCCGGCAGATACGCAGTATTTT.

The rearrangement links TRBV6-5 to TRBJ1-1; D may be TRBD1 (6 bases). V lost 2 bases to trimming and J lost 5 bases, with 15 bases between them. The germline V gene has CDR1 MNHEY and CDR2 SVGAGI. The CDR3 is 15 residues long. CDR3 nucleotides: TGTGCCAGCAGTTACGGGTCGATGGGGGCGACTGAAGCTTTCTTT. Amino acids: CASSYGSMGATEAFF.

Only a few counts were recorded for this clonotype. This rearrangement joins TRBV2 to TRBJ1-5; 11 bases match TRBD1. V dropped 3 bases and J dropped 3; count of bases not matched to a gene: 4. CDR1 and CDR2 from the germline V gene are SNHLY and FYNNEI. The CDR3 has 16 amino acids. The CDR3: CASSDLGQGVNQPQHF. In nucleotides, the CDR3 is TGTGCCAGCAGTGATTTGGGACAGGGGGTCAATCAGCCCCAGCATTTT.

This chain links TRBV12-3 or TRBV12-4 with TRBJ2-7, with D possibly TRBD2 on 6 matching bases. Trimming shortened V by 5 bases and J by 2 bases, and 10 bases separated the two germline ends. The CDR3 covers 13 residues. The DNA of the CDR3 is TGTGCCAGCAGTACCGGACTAACCTACGAGCAGTACTTC. Translating it yields CASSTGLTYEQYF.